This paragraph covers one T cell receptor (beta chain) sequence. The antigen remains unidentified. This record comes from a study of CXCR3-negative and CXCR3-positive naive CD8 T cells. Study-level information: Overall TRB read output was approximately 150 million, and each library contained about 1.5 +/- 0.3 million reads. Study conclusions and caveats: CXCR3-positive naive cells had more hydrophobic TRB CDR3s than CXCR3-negative naive cells. Similarly elevated diversity marked both naive subsets, with memory CD8+ cells showing far lower diversity.

The authors made the TRB cDNA libraries by 5' RACE using UMI labels. TCRdb reprocessed the 5' RACE reads, keeping one entry per CDR3 protein, no DNA. With over 100,000 distinct CDR3 sequences in the sample, the ten largest clones hold roughly 0.35%. The length of the CDR3 is 18 residues. The V gene's germline CDR1 is MDHEN and CDR2 SYDVKM. The TCR comes from a human donor in good health. Some clones in this sample may be carry-over from other donors' samples. Material for sequencing was naive CXCR3+ CD8+ T cells from blood. The subset is: CD45RO-CCR7+CD27+CD95- naive CD8+ T cells expressing CXCR3 (TNR3+). The rearrangement uses TRBV28 and TRBJ2-5; TCRdb names TRBD2, which stays unverified in the absence of DNA. The chain's CDR3 is CASSFPKGGRPIQETQYF.